The 23 T cell receptor beta chains listed next were all sequenced from one sample in a study of T-cell memory formation after mild COVID-19. Using its own MiXCR run on the 5' RACE reads, TCRdb lists one record per CDR3 protein. This sample has roughly 580,000 distinct CDR3 sequences, with approximately 18% found just once. Sequences were obtained from PBMCs or a T cell subset sorted from them (not recorded which). Receptor source: an adult woman who had mild COVID-19 (a few samples of this study predate the infection). Cell type and time point are not known.

The chain carries TRBV4-2 and TRBJ1-2; D might be TRBD1 (5 bases). Per the germline V gene, CDR1 is LGHNA and CDR2 is YNFKEQ. The CDR3 spans 18 residues. V was shortened by 0 bases and J by 7 bases, with 24 bases between the two germline ends. CDR3 loop: CASSQDLVGTPGRRGYTF. Written as DNA, the CDR3 is TGTGCCAGCAGCCAAGATTTGGTGGGGACGCCGGGCCGGCGTGGCTACACCTTC.

The rearrangement links TRBV27 to TRBJ1-2, with D possibly being TRBD1 (5 bases). The CDR3 runs to 16 residues. Trimming took 3 bases from V and 0 from J, leaving 14 bases between them. The germline CDR1 and CDR2 sequences are MNHEY and SMNVEV (reference sequence). For the CDR3, the DNA is TGTGCCAGCAGTTTCTCAGGGACGGAAGCTAACTATGGCTACACCTTC. Amino acid sequence: CASSFSGTEANYGYTF.

This clonotype was observed at least ten times. The chain combines TRBV15 with TRBJ2-3, with D possibly TRBD2 on 6 matching bases. The CDR3 loop spans 13 amino acids. CDR1 LNHNV and CDR2 YYDKDF come from the germline V gene (reference sequence). Trimming removed 8 bases from V and 4 bases from J, with 13 bases in between. The CDR3 loop reads CATAREYPDTQYF. Written as DNA, the CDR3 is TGTGCCACCGCCCGGGAGTACCCAGATACGCAGTATTTT.

The chain combines TRBV24-1 with TRBJ2-1; possibly TRBD1 for D (5 bases). From germline, CDR1 is KGHDR and CDR2 SFDVKD. The CDR3 extends over 16 amino acids. V shed 3 bases and J shed 7 bases, with 18 bases lying between them. The CDR3 DNA is TGTGCCACCAGTGATGAGAGGACACTCTGGGGTAATGAGCAGTTCTTC. It is translated as CATSDERTLWGNEQFF.

This clonotype was seen a few times. The chain has TRBV28 and TRBJ2-5, with D perhaps TRBD1 or TRBD2 (5 bases each). This CDR3 region has 12 residues. V dropped 4 bases and J dropped 7 bases, with 10 bases sitting between them. The germline CDR1 and CDR2 sequences are MDHEN and SYDVKM. The CDR3 coding sequence is TGTGCCAGCAGTTCAGGGAGCGTGACCCAGTACTTC. As protein: CASSSGSVTQYF.

This clonotype was counted between two and nine times. This chain joins TRBV19 and TRBJ1-5; weak D call: TRBD1 (5 bases). This CDR3 contains 13 residues. The V gene's germline CDR1 is LNHDA and CDR2 SQIVND (reference sequence). V was clipped by 6 bases and J by 5 bases, with 11 bases between them. The CDR3 DNA reads TGTGCCAGTAGCGTGAGGGGAGATCAGCCCCAGCATTTT. This translates into CASSVRGDQPQHF.

The sample holds many counts of this clonotype. The chain joins TRBV18 to TRBJ2-3; TRBD1 agrees at 10 bases. Germline CDR1 KGHSH, CDR2 LQKENI. V was clipped by 2 bases and J by 3 bases; unmatched bases: 8. The CDR3 runs 17 residues. CDR3 amino acids: CASSPVGTGVVTDTQYF. CDR3 DNA sequence: TGTGCCAGCTCACCAGTTGGGACAGGGGTTGTTACAGATACGCAGTATTTT.

The chain recombines TRBV10-3 with TRBJ2-7; D remains ambiguous. The germline V and J ends were trimmed by 4 bases and 3 bases, with 7 bases remaining between them. Germline CDR1 reads ENHRY; CDR2 reads SYGVKD. The CDR3 is made up of 12 amino acids. Here the CDR3 reads CAISAGRYEQYF. The CDR3 region has the DNA TGTGCCATCAGTGCAGGCCGCTACGAGCAGTACTTC.

This clonotype was seen more than once but under ten times. The V gene is TRBV15, the J gene TRBJ2-3; weak D call: TRBD1 (5 bases). The germline V gene encodes CDR1 LNHNV and CDR2 YYDKDF (reference sequence). CDR3 length: 14 residues. Trimming took off 0 bases at V and 1 base at J, with 5 bases between the two ends. CDR3 protein: CATSRETGTDTQYF. The CDR3 bases are TGTGCCACCAGCAGAGAGACAGGCACAGATACGCAGTATTTT.

The chain uses TRBV30 and TRBJ1-2, with 9 nucleotides matching TRBD1. From germline, CDR1 is GTSNPN and CDR2 SVGIG (reference sequence). This CDR3 comprises 13 residues. Trimming cost V 1 base and J 5 bases; bases outside gene matches: 2. The CDR3 DNA sequence: TGTGCCTGGAGTGGTGGACAGGGGTATGGCTACACCTTC. Its protein is CAWSGGQGYGYTF.

The CDR3 DNA is TGTGCCAGCAGTCCCTGGGGGAACACCGGGGAGCTGTTTTTT. This encodes CASSPWGNTGELFF. The J gene is TRBJ2-2, the V gene TRBV27; D call uncertain. The CDR3 is made up of 14 amino acids. The germline gives CDR1 MNHEY, CDR2 SMNVEV (reference sequence). V gave up 5 bases and J gave up 1 base, with 8 bases separating them.

This clonotype was picked up a small number of times. The V call is TRBV7-9, the J call TRBJ2-1; no clear D gene. Germline V CDR1 and CDR2: SEHNR, FQNEAQ (reference sequence). The CDR3 is 15 amino acids. Between the trimmed V and J ends, which lost 1 base and 4 bases, there was a span of 11 bases. CDR3 nucleotide sequence: TGTGCCAGCAGCTTAGGCCAGAGTACTTACAATGAGCAGTTCTTC. Amino acid sequence: CASSLGQSTYNEQFF.

This clonotype was seen a handful of times. This chain joins TRBV27 and TRBJ1-2; 8 bases are a match to TRBD1. The germline gives CDR1 MNHEY, CDR2 SMNVEV (reference sequence). The CDR3 totals 15 residues. Trimming took 5 bases from V and 3 from J; bases not matched to a gene: 8. For the CDR3, the DNA is TGTGCCAGCAGTCCTGGACAGGGAGGGTACTATGGCTACACCTTC. Protein sequence: CASSPGQGGYYGYTF.

This clonotype was recorded a few times. V and J are TRBV5-8 and TRBJ2-1; D call uncertain. The CDR3 loop spans 15 amino acids. V was shortened by 1 base and J by 10 bases, with 18 bases between the two germline ends. The germline V gene has CDR1 SGHTS and CDR2 YDEGEE. CDR3 DNA: TGTGCCAGCAGCTTGCATCTCGGCGAAGTCTCCGAGCAGTTCTTC. Translated, it gives CASSLHLGEVSEQFF.

V and J are TRBV6-6 and TRBJ2-7; D is possibly TRBD2 (7 bases). Germline-derived CDR1 and CDR2 are MNHNY and SVGAGI (reference sequence). V lost 0 bases and J 0 bases, leaving 18 bases between the germline ends. CDR3 size: 18 residues. DNA of the CDR3: TGTGCCAGCAGTTACTCATCACCCAGGGGAGGGAACTCCTACGAGCAGTACTTC. This encodes CASSYSSPRGGNSYEQYF.

V usage is TRBV27 and J usage is TRBJ2-2; 8 bases align to TRBD1. In germline, CDR1 is MNHEY, CDR2 SMNVEV (reference sequence). Germline trimming cut 0 bases from V and 6 bases from J; bases unmatched to any gene: 6. The CDR3 has 16 residues. The CDR3 loop is CASSLSRQGYAGELFF. The CDR3 DNA reads as TGTGCCAGCAGTTTATCGAGACAGGGGTACGCCGGGGAGCTGTTTTTT.

The chain uses TRBV7-8 and TRBJ2-3; D may be TRBD1 (6 bases). This CDR3 is 15 amino acids long. Germline V CDR1 and CDR2: SGHVS, FQNEAQ. V was clipped by 6 bases and J by 2 bases, with 15 bases between them. CDR3 coding DNA: TGTGCCAGCAGTCTCCGGGACACGGCCACAGATACGCAGTATTTT. It encodes CASSLRDTATDTQYF.

This clonotype has a handful of counts. The rearrangement joins TRBV7-2 to TRBJ2-3, with D possibly matching TRBD1 (5 bases). The V and J ends lost 2 bases and 7 bases respectively, with 10 bases between them. Germline CDR1 SGHTA, CDR2 FQGNSA. The CDR3 totals 13 residues. The CDR3 protein is CASSLLDSHTQYF. The DNA for the CDR3 is TGTGCCAGCAGCTTACTAGACAGCCATACGCAGTATTTT.

CDR3 sequence: CASSFQTGSGTEAFF. The CDR3 nucleotides are TGTGCCAGCAGCTTCCAAACAGGGTCTGGCACTGAAGCTTTCTTT. V usage is TRBV7-9 and J usage is TRBJ1-1; perhaps TRBD1 as D (6 bases). V lost 3 bases and J 4 bases, leaving 15 bases between the germline ends. Germline CDR1 SEHNR, CDR2 FQNEAQ (reference sequence). The CDR3 is 15 amino acids.

The chain has TRBV24-1 and TRBJ2-3, with D perhaps TRBD1 or TRBD2 (6 bases each). V lost 6 bases and J 3 bases, leaving 18 bases between the germline ends. Germline lookup yields CDR1 KGHDR and CDR2 SFDVKD. The CDR3 consists of 16 residues. Here the CDR3 reads CATSRGDPPGTDTQYF. As DNA, the CDR3 is TGTGCCACCAGTAGGGGGGACCCCCCGGGAACAGATACGCAGTATTTT.

This rearrangement joins TRBV29-1 to TRBJ2-7; a possible D gene is TRBD1 (5 bases). The germline V gene has CDR1 SQVTM and CDR2 ANQGSEA. V shed 6 bases and J shed 3 bases, with 12 bases lying between them. This CDR3 region has 12 residues. The DNA of the CDR3 is TGCAGCGTGTCCAGGGAATACTACGAGCAGTACTTC. Translated, it gives CSVSREYYEQYF.

This chain connects TRBV24-1 to TRBJ2-2; TRBD1 is a possible D gene (6 bases). Germline assignment: CDR1 KGHDR and CDR2 SFDVKD. The CDR3 has 13 residues. The V end was cut by 3 bases, the J end by 6 bases, with 7 bases between. Here the CDR3 reads CATSDNRAGELFF. The CDR3 DNA reads as TGTGCCACCAGTGATAACAGGGCCGGGGAGCTGTTTTTT.

A few counts support this clonotype. V gene TRBV7-9 combines with J gene TRBJ2-7; possible D gene TRBD1, 5 bases. The germline CDR1 and CDR2 sequences are SEHNR and FQNEAQ (reference sequence). V lost 3 bases to trimming and J lost 1 base, with 16 bases between them. The length of the CDR3 is 16 residues. The CDR3 spells CASSFWGGEESYEQYF. For the CDR3, the DNA is TGTGCCAGCAGCTTTTGGGGCGGCGAGGAATCCTACGAGCAGTACTTC. Drawing the rest from reference TRBV7-9 and TRBJ2-7, the complete variable domain is DTGVSQNPRHKITKRGQNVTFRCDPISEHNRLYWYRQTLGQGPEFLTYFQNEAQLEKSRLLSDRFSAERPKGSFSTLEIQRTEQGDSAMYLCASSFWGGEESYEQYFGPGTRLTVT.